The 26 T cell receptor beta chains below all came from one sample that was sequenced in a study of CXCR3-negative and CXCR3-positive naive CD8 T cells. Regarding the study as a whole: CXCR3-negative naive cells had less hydrophobic TRB CDR3s than did CXCR3-positive naive cells.

For these TCRs, the target antigens are not known. TRB cDNA libraries were made by UMI-labeled 5' RACE. TCRdb reanalyzed the 5' RACE reads, giving one entry per CDR3 protein sequence and no DNA. In total, the table holds 90,000 to 150,000 distinct CDR3 sequences. Sequencing input: naive CXCR3+ CD8+ T cells from blood. Subset noted: CD45RO-CCR7+CD27+CD95- naive CD8+ T cells expressing CXCR3 (TNR3+). All receptors come from a human donor in good health. Some clones in this sample may be carry-over from other donors' samples.

V usage is TRBV29-1 and J usage is TRBJ2-1; TCRdb picks TRBD1, but there is no DNA to check that call. The CDR3 length is 12 residues. Germline V gene data show CDR1 as SQVTM and CDR2 as ANQGSEA. The CDR3 sequence: CSVDPGINEQFF.

This chain connects TRBV9 to TRBJ2-7; the D gene TCRdb calls, TRBD2, cannot be checked with no DNA. This CDR3 comprises 15 residues. Germline CDR1 and CDR2: SGDLS and YYNGEE. CDR3 residues: CASSVGASGTYEQYF.

The V call is TRBV30, the J call TRBJ2-1; with no DNA, the TCRdb D assignment of TRBD2 cannot be verified. This CDR3 is 18 amino acids long. CDR1 and CDR2 from the germline V gene are GTSNPN and SVGIG (reference sequence). The CDR3 protein is CAWLQVPGLAGGPNEQFF.

The chain couples TRBV27 to TRBJ2-6; TCRdb's assignment of TRBD1 cannot be checked, as there is no DNA. Germline V gives CDR1 MNHEY, CDR2 SMNVEV (reference sequence). This CDR3 region has 20 residues. CDR3 loop: CASSLVQGFSRDSGANVLTF.

The chain links TRBV12-3 or TRBV12-4 to TRBJ2-7; with no DNA, the TCRdb D assignment of TRBD1 cannot be verified. CDR3 length: 14 amino acids. Here the CDR3 reads CASSSHRDPYEQYF.

CDR3 sequence reads: CASSSIRKGGGTDTQYF. The genes are TRBV12-3 or TRBV12-4 and TRBJ2-3; TCRdb's D call, TRBD1, is unchecked because there is no DNA. This CDR3 is built from 17 residues.

The chain carries TRBV6-5 and TRBJ1-1. Per germline, CDR1 MNHEY and CDR2 SVGAGI. This CDR3 contains 13 residues. The CDR3 spells CASSYGSNTEAFF.

V and J are TRBV4-1 and TRBJ2-7; as DNA is missing, the TRBD1 call by TCRdb cannot be tested. CDR3 length: 15 residues. Germline V CDR1 and CDR2: MGHRA, YSYEKL. The CDR3 here is CASSQGTGASYEQYF.

The CDR3 sequence: CASRTISSSYEQYF. The chain couples TRBV28 to TRBJ2-7. The CDR3 has 14 amino acids. From germline, CDR1 is MDHEN and CDR2 SYDVKM.

The CDR3: CSVDGADEQYF. This chain connects TRBV29-1 to TRBJ2-7; TCRdb designates TRBD2, a call that cannot be tested without DNA. Per germline, CDR1 SQVTM and CDR2 ANQGSEA. CDR3 length equals 11 residues.

V gene TRBV18 combines with J gene TRBJ1-1; the TCRdb D gene call, TRBD1, has no DNA to confirm it. In germline, CDR1 is KGHSH, CDR2 LQKENI. The CDR3 is 14 residues long. The CDR3 protein is CASSPDTGPTEAFF.

The rearrangement links TRBV18 to TRBJ1-1; the TRBD1 assignment by TCRdb is unverifiable without DNA. Germline CDR1 is KGHSH and CDR2 is LQKENI. The CDR3 consists of 15 residues. CDR3 sequence: CASSPDRGAGTEAFF.

J is TRBJ2-7 and V is TRBV3-1; there is no DNA to check the TCRdb D call of TRBD2. Germline V gene lookup returns CDR1 LGHDT and CDR2 YNNKEL (reference sequence). The CDR3 sequence is 14 residues long. CDR3 residues: CASSYSGRSYEQYF.

V usage is TRBV6-4 and J usage is TRBJ2-3; TCRdb returns TRBD1, unconfirmable since there is no DNA. Germline V gene sequence: CDR1 MRHNA, CDR2 SNTAGT. The CDR3 is 18 amino acids. CDR3 loop: CASRIKPGHLQRADTQYF.

This chain connects TRBV21-1 to TRBJ2-7; checking the TCRdb D call of TRBD1 is not possible without DNA. TRBV21-1 is an annotated pseudogene. This CDR3 region has 15 residues. CDR3 sequence reads: CASSRVRDPRHEQYF.

The chain employs TRBV12-3 or TRBV12-4 and TRBJ1-1. This CDR3 has 15 residues. CDR3 amino acids: CASSSRPTFATEAFF.

V and J are TRBV11-2 and TRBJ2-3; as DNA is missing, the TRBD2 call by TCRdb cannot be tested. CDR1 SGHAT and CDR2 FQNNGV come from the germline V gene. This CDR3 has 17 residues. The chain's CDR3 is CASSPTLAGAMTDTQYF.

The J gene is TRBJ2-1, the V gene TRBV29-1; with no DNA, the TCRdb D assignment of TRBD2 cannot be verified. The CDR3 extends over 15 amino acids. Germline loops: CDR1 SQVTM, CDR2 ANQGSEA. The CDR3 spells CSARGDSRGYNEQFF.

The V call is TRBV2, the J call TRBJ2-7; TCRdb's D gene call, TRBD1, goes unchecked for lack of DNA. Germline values: CDR1 SNHLY, CDR2 FYNNEI. The CDR3 runs 16 residues. The CDR3 is CASRGPWTGEGHEQYF.

The chain recombines TRBV7-2 with TRBJ2-3; the TRBD2 assignment by TCRdb is unverifiable without DNA. The CDR3 loop spans 14 amino acids. From germline, CDR1 is SGHTA and CDR2 FQGNSA. The CDR3: CASSWSGGTDTQYF.

The gene calls are TRBV4-1 and TRBJ2-7. Germline loops: CDR1 MGHRA, CDR2 YSYEKL. The CDR3 covers 15 residues. CDR3 amino acids: CASSQRHTDAYEQYF.

The rearrangement joins TRBV12-3 or TRBV12-4 to TRBJ2-5; TCRdb's D call of TRBD1 is untestable without DNA. This CDR3 is 16 amino acids long. The CDR3 sequence is CASSYTGGENRETQYF.

The V gene is TRBV5-1, the J gene TRBJ1-1; TCRdb returns TRBD1, unconfirmable since there is no DNA. Germline V gives CDR1 SGHRS, CDR2 YFSETQ. This CDR3 comprises 15 residues. CDR3 loop: CASSPDRALNTEAFF.

The rearrangement links TRBV7-9 to TRBJ1-1. The CDR3 contains 13 residues. Germline lookup yields CDR1 SEHNR and CDR2 FQNEAQ (reference sequence). The CDR3 sequence is CASRSGGNTEAFF. The variable domain in full, completed from reference TRBV7-9 and TRBJ1-1, reads DTGVSQNPRHKITKRGQNVTFRCDPISEHNRLYWYRQTLGQGPEFLTYFQNEAQLEKSRLLSDRFSAERPKGSFSTLEIQRTEQGDSAMYLCASRSGGNTEAFFGQGTRLTVV.

V usage is TRBV9 and J usage is TRBJ2-1; TCRdb designates TRBD2, a call that cannot be tested without DNA. This CDR3 is 16 amino acids long. Germline loops: CDR1 SGDLS, CDR2 YYNGEE. The CDR3 sequence: CASSAGTSGDHNEQFF.

The chain links TRBV7-9 to TRBJ2-7. CDR1 is SEHNR and CDR2 is FQNEAQ in the germline V gene (reference sequence). The CDR3 length is 12 residues. The CDR3: CASSYDIYEQYF.